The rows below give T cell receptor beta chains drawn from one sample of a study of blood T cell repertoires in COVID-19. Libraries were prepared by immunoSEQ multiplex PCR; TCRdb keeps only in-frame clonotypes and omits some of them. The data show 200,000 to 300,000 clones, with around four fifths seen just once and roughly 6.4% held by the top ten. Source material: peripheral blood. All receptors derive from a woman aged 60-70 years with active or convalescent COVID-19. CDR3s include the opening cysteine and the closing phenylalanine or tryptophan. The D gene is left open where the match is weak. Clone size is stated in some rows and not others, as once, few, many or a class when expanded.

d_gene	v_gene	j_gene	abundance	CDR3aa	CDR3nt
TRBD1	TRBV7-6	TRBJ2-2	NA	CASSPPRTGGTGELFF	TGTGCCAGCAGCCCCCCCCGGACAGGGGGGACCGGGGAGCTGTTTTTT
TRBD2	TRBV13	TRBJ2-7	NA	CASSFSSGRSDF	TGTGCCAGCAGCTTTTCTAGCGGGAGAAGCGACTTC
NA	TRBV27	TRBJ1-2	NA	CASSLGPYYGYTF	TGTGCCAGCAGTTTGGGGCCCTACTATGGCTACACCTTC
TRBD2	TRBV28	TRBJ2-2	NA	CASSYRPPGLELAGELFF	TGTGCCAGCAGCTACAGGCCGCCGGGACTAGAACTCGCCGGGGAGCTGTTTTTT
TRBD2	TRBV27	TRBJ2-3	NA	CASSLYLAGGPDTQYF	TGTGCCAGCAGTTTATATTTAGCGGGGGGCCCAGATACGCAGTATTTT
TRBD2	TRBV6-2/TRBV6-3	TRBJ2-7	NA	CASSPGLAGGYEQYF	TGTGCCAGCAGTCCCGGACTAGCGGGAGGCTACGAGCAGTACTTC
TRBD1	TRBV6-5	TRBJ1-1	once	CASSMTGEAEAFF	TGTGCCAGCAGTATGACAGGGGAAGCTGAAGCTTTCTTT
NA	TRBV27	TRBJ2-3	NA	CASRLSTDTQYF	TGTGCCAGCAGACTTAGCACAGATACGCAGTATTTT
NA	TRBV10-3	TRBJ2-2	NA	CAISEGQLTGELFF	TGTGCCATCAGTGAGGGGCAGCTTACCGGGGAGCTGTTTTTT
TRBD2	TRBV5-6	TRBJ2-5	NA	CASSLGGTSEETQYF	TGTGCCAGCAGCTTGGGGGGTACTAGCGAGGAGACCCAGTACTTC
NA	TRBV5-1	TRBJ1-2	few	CASFGGRATNYGYTF	TGCGCCAGCTTTGGGGGCAGGGCAACGAACTATGGCTACACCTTC
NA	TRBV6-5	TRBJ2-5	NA	CASSYRNSQETQYF	TGTGCCAGCAGTTACAGGAACAGCCAAGAGACCCAGTACTTC
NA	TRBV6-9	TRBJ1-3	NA	CAGCAGEGPTIYF	TGTGCCGGATGTGCAGGGGAAGGTCCCACCATATATTTT
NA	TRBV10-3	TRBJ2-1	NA	CAISASGGSSYNEQFF	TGTGCCATCAGTGCCAGCGGAGGGAGCTCCTACAATGAGCAGTTCTTC
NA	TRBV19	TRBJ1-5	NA	CASSIPPQPQHF	TGTGCCAGTAGTATTCCCCCGCAGCCCCAGCATTTT
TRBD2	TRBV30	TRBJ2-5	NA	CAWMYPGLARETQYF	TGTGCCTGGATGTACCCAGGACTAGCACGTGAGACCCAGTACTTC
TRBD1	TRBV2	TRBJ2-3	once	CASTRTGGTDTQYF	TGTGCCAGCACCCGGACAGGGGGCACAGATACGCAGTATTTT
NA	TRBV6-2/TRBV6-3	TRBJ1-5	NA	CASSTGPTGEQPQHF	TGTGCCAGCAGTACTGGACCCACGGGGGAACAGCCCCAGCATTTT
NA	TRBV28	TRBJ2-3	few	CASSLRELRVDTQYF	TGTGCCAGCAGTCTTCGGGAATTACGGGTAGATACGCAGTATTTT
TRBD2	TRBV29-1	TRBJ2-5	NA	CSVEVAGGAETQYF	TGCAGCGTTGAAGTCGCCGGGGGGGCGGAGACCCAGTACTTC
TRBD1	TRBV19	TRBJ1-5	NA	CASRTTGYGQPQHF	TGTGCCAGTAGGACGACAGGGTATGGACAGCCCCAGCATTTT
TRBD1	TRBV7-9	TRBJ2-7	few	CASSLGQGDYEQYF	TGTGCCAGCAGCTTAGGACAGGGGGATTACGAGCAGTACTTC
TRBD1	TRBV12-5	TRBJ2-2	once	CASGADRGLTGELFF	TGTGCTAGTGGCGCAGACAGGGGGCTTACCGGGGAGCTGTTTTTT
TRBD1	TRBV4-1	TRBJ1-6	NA	CASSVRDSYNSPLHF	TGCGCCAGCAGCGTCCGGGACAGCTATAATTCACCCCTCCACTTT
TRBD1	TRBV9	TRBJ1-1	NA	CASSDGGNRGFTEAFF	TGTGCCAGCAGCGACGGGGGAAACAGGGGCTTCACTGAAGCTTTCTTT
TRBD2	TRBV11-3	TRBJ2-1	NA	CASSLSGSEQFF	TGTGCCAGCAGCTTAAGCGGGAGTGAGCAGTTCTTC
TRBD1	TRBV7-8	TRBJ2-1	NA	CASNLEGANEQFF	TGTGCCAGCAACCTTGAGGGGGCCAATGAGCAGTTCTTC
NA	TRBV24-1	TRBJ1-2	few	CATSPGQLDGYTF	TGTGCCACCAGTCCAGGACAGCTTGACGGCTACACCTTC
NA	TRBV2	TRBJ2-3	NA	CASSAQMIISTDTQYF	TGTGCCAGCAGTGCGCAGATGATCATTAGCACAGATACGCAGTATTTT